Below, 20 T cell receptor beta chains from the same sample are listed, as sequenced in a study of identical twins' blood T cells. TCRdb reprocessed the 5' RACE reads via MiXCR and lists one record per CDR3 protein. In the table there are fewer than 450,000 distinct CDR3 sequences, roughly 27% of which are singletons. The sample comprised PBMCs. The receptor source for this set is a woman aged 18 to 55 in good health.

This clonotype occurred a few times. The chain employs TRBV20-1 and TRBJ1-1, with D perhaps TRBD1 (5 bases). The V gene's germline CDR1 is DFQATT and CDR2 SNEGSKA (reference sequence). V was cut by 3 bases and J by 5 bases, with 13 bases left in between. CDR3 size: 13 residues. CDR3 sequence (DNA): TGCAGTGCTAGCGAAACGGCAGGGACTGAAGCTTTCTTT. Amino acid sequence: CSASETAGTEAFF.

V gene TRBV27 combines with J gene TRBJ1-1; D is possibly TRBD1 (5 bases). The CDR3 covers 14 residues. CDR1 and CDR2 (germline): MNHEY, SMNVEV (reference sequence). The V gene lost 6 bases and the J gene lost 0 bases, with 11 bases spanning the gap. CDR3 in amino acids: CASRIRQMNTEAFF. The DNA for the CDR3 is TGTGCCAGCAGAATTAGACAGATGAACACTGAAGCTTTCTTT.

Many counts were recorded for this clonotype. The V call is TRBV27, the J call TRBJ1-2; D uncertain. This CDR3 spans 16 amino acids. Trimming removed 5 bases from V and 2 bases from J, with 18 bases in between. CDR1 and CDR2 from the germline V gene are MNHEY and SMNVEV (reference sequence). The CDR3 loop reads CASSPNYQQLNYGYTF. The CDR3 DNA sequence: TGTGCCAGCAGTCCCAATTATCAGCAACTCAACTATGGCTACACCTTC.

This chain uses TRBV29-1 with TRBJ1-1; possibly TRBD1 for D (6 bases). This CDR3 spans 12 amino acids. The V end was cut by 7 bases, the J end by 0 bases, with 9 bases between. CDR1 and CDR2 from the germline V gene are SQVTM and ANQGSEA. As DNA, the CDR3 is TGCAGCGGGCACAGGGTGAACACTGAAGCTTTCTTT. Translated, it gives CSGHRVNTEAFF.

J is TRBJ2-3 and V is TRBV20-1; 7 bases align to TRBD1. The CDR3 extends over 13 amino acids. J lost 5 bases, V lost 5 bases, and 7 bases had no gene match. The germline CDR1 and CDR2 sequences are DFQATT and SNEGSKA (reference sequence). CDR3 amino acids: CSAARQGRDTQYF. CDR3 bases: TGCAGTGCTGCCCGACAGGGCCGAGATACGCAGTATTTT.

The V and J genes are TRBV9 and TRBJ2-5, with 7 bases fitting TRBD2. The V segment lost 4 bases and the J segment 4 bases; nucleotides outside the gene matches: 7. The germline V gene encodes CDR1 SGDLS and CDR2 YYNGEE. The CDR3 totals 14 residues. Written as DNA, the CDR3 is TGTGCCAGCAGCCTGGGGGGGAGCCCAGAGACCCAGTACTTC. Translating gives CASSLGGSPETQYF.

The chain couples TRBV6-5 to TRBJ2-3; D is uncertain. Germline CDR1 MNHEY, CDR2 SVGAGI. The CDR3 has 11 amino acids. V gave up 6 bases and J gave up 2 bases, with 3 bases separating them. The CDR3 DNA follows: TGTGCCAGCAGGGACACAGATACGCAGTATTTT. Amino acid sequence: CASRDTDTQYF.

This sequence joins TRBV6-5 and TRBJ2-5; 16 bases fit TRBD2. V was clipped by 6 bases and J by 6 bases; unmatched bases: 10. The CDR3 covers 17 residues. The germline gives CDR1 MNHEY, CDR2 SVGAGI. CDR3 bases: TGTGCCAGCAGCCAATTCCTGGGACTAGCGGGAGGGAAGACCCAGTACTTC. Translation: CASSQFLGLAGGKTQYF.

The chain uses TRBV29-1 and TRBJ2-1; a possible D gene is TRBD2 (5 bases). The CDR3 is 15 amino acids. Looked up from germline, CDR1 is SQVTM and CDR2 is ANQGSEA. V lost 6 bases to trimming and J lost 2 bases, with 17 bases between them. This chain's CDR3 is CSVDSDLQPYNEQFF. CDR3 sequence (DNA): TGCAGCGTGGACTCGGACCTGCAACCCTACAATGAGCAGTTCTTC.

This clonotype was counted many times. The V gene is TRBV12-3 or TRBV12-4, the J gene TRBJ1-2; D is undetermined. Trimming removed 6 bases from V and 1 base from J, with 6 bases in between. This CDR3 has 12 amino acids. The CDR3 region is CASRLYNYGYTF. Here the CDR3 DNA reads TGTGCCAGCAGACTATATAACTATGGCTACACCTTC.

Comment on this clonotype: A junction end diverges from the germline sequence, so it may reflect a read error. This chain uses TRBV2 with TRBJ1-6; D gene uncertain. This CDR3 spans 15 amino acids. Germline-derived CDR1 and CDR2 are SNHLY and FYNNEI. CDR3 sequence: CASSEVERDDSPLHF. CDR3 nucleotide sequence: TGTGCCAGCAGTGAGGTTGAAAGGGATGATTCACCCCTCCACTTC.

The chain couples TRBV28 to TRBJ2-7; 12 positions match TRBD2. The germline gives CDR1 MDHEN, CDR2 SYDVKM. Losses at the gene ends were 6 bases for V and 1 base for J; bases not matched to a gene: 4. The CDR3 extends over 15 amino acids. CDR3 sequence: CASRPGLAGSYEQYF. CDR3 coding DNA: TGTGCCAGCAGACCAGGACTAGCGGGATCCTACGAGCAGTACTTC.

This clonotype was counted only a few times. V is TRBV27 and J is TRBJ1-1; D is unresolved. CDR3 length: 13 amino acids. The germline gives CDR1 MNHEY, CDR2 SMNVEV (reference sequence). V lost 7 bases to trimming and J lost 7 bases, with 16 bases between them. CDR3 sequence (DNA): TGTGCCAGCAACAAAGGAGGCAGAAGTGAAGCTTTCTTT. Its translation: CASNKGGRSEAFF.

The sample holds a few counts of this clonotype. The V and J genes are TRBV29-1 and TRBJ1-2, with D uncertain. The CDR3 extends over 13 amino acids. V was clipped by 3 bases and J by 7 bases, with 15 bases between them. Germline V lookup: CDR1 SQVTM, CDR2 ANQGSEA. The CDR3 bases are TGCAGCGTTGATCTCCTAGGTGGAGGTGGCTACACCTTC. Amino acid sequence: CSVDLLGGGGYTF.

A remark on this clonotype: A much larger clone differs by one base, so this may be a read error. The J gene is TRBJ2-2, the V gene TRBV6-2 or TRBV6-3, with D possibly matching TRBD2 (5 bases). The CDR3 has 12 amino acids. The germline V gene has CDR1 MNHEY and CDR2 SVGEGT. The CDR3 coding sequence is TGTGCCAACAGTTTTCGAGGGATGGAGCTGTTTTTT. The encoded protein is CANSFRGMELFF.

The CDR3 DNA is TGTGCCAGCAGCTTAGAGGGAGTGGTCGGGGAGCTGTTTTTT. Its protein is CASSLEGVVGELFF. The chain has TRBV7-2 and TRBJ2-2; D possibly corresponds to TRBD2 (5 bases). Germline V lookup: CDR1 SGHTA, CDR2 FQGNSA. V was cut by 1 base and J by 7 bases, with 10 bases left in between. The CDR3 runs 14 residues.

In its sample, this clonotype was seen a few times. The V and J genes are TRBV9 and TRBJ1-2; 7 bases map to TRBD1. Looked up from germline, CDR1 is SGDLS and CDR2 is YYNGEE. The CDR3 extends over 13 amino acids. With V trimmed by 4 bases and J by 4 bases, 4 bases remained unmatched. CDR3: CASSRDSTYGYTF. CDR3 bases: TGTGCCAGCAGCAGGGACAGTACCTATGGCTACACCTTC.

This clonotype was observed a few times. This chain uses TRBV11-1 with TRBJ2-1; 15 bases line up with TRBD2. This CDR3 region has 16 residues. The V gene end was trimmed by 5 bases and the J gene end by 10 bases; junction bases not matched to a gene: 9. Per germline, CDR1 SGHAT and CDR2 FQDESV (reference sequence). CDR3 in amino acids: CASSLRTSGGALEQFF. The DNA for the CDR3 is TGTGCCAGCAGCCTAAGGACTAGCGGGGGGGCACTAGAGCAGTTCTTC. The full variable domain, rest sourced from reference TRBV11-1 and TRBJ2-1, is EAEVAQSPRYKITEKSQAVAFWCDPISGHATLYWYRQILGQGPELLVQFQDESVVDDSQLPKDRFSAERLKGVDSTLKIQPAELGDSAMYLCASSLRTSGGALEQFFGPGTRLTVL.

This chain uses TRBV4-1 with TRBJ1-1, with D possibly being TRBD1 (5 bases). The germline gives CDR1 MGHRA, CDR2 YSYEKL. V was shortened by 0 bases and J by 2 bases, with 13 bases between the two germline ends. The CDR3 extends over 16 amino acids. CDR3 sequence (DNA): TGCGCCAGCAGCCAAGATGGGGGGTATCCTAACACTGAAGCTTTCTTT. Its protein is CASSQDGGYPNTEAFF.

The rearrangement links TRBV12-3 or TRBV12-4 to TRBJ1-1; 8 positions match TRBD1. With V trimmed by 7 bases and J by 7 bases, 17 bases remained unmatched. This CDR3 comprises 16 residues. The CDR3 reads CASTPAEGDRHVEAFF. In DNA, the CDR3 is TGTGCCAGCACCCCGGCTGAAGGGGACAGGCACGTTGAAGCTTTCTTT.